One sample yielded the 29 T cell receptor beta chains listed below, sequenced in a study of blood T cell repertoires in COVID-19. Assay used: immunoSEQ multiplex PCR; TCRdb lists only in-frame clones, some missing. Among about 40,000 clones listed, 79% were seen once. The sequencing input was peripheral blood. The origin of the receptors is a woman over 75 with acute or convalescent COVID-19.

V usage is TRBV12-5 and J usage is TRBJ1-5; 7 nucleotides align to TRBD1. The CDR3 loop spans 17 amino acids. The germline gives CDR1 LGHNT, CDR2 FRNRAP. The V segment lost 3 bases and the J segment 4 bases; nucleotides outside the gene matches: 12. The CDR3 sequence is CASGFPSRDSQNQPQHF. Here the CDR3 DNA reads TGTGCTAGTGGTTTTCCCTCGCGGGACAGCCAAAATCAGCCCCAGCATTTT. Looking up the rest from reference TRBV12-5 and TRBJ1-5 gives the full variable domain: DARVTQTPRHKVTEMGQEVTMRCQPILGHNTVFWYRQTMMQGLELLAYFRNRAPLDDSGMPKDRFSAEMPDATLATLKIQPSEPRDSAVYFCASGFPSRDSQNQPQHFGDGTRLSIL.

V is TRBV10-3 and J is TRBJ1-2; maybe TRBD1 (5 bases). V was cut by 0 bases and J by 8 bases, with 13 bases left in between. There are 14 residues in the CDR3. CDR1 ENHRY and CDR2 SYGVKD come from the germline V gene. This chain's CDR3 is CAISESEGLGGYTF. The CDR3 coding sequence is TGTGCCATCAGTGAGTCGGAGGGGCTGGGGGGCTACACCTTC.

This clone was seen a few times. The CDR3 region is CASSYDGTPQETQYF. The CDR3 DNA follows: TGTGCCAGCAGCTACGACGGGACACCACAAGAGACCCAGTACTTC. The chain recombines TRBV9 with TRBJ2-5; TRBD1 is a possible D gene (6 bases). The V end was cut by 4 bases, the J end by 2 bases, with 15 bases between. CDR1 SGDLS and CDR2 YYNGEE come from the germline V gene. The CDR3 length is 15 residues.

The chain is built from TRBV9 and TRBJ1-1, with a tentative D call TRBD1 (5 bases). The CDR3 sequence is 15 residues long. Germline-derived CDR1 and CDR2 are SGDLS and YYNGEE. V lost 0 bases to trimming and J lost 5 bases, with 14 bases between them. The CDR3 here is CASSVVGAGGTEAFF. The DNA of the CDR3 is TGTGCCAGCAGCGTAGTAGGGGCTGGGGGGACTGAAGCTTTCTTT.

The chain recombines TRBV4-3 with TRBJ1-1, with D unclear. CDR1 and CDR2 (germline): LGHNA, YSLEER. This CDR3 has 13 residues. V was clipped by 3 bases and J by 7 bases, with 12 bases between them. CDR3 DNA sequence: TGCGCCAGCAGCCAGCGACATTTTGGTGAAGCTTTCTTT. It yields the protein CASSQRHFGEAFF.

CDR3 sequence: CASSLADRGTYEQYF. CDR3 in DNA: TGTGCCAGCAGCTTAGCCGACAGGGGGACTTACGAGCAGTACTTC. The chain uses TRBV7-8 and TRBJ2-7; 9 nucleotides match TRBD1. The germline gives CDR1 SGHVS, CDR2 FQNEAQ. With 0 bases clipped from V and 4 bases from J, the junction kept 4 bases outside the gene matches. This CDR3 contains 15 residues.

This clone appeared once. CDR3 DNA: TGTGCCAGCAGACCAAAAGGGGGCCCCTACAATGAGCAGTTCTTC. Translated, it gives CASRPKGGPYNEQFF. The rearrangement links TRBV25-1 to TRBJ2-1; TRBD1 aligns across 7 bases. This CDR3 is built from 15 residues. The junction had 7 bases not matched to a gene; V was cut back by 6 bases and J by 2 bases. Germline V gene sequence: CDR1 MGHDK, CDR2 SYGVNS.

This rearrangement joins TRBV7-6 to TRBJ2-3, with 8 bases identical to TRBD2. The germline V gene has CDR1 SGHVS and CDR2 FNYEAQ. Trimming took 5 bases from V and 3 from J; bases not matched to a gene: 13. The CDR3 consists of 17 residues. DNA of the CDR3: TGTGCCAGCAGCCCCCAGGTGGCGGGAGGATTTACAGATACGCAGTATTTT. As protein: CASSPQVAGGFTDTQYF.

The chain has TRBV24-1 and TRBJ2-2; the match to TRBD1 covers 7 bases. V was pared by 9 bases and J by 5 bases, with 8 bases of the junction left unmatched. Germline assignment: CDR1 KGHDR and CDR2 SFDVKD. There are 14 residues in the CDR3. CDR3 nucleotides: TGTGCCACCCGCCAATCAGGGGGAACCGGGGAGCTGTTTTTT. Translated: CATRQSGGTGELFF.

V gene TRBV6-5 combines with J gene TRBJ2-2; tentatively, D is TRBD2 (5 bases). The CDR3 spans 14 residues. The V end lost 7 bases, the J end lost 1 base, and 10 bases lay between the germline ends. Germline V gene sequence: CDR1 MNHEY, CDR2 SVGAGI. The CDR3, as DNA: TGTGCCAGCACTATAGGAGGGAACACCGGGGAGCTGTTTTTT. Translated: CASTIGGNTGELFF.

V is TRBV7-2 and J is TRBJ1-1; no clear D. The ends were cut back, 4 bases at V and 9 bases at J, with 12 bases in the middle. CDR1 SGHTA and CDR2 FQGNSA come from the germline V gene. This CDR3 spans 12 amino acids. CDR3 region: CASSSSNRQAFF. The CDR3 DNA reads TGTGCCAGCAGCTCTTCTAACCGCCAAGCTTTCTTT. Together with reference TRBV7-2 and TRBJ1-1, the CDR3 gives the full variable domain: GAGVSQSPSNKVTEKGKDVELRCDPISGHTALYWYRQSLGQGLEFLIYFQGNSAPDKSGLPSDRFSAERTGGSVSTLTIQRTQQEDSAVYLCASSSSNRQAFFGQGTRLTVV.

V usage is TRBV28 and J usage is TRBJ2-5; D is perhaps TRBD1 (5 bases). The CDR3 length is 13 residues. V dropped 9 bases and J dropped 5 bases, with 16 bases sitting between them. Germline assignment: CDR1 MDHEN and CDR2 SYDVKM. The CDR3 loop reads CASTTPAGETQYF. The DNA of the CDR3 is TGTGCCAGTACGACTCCGGCAGGGGAGACCCAGTACTTC. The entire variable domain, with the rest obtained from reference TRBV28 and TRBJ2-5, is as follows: DVKVTQSSRYLVKRTGEKVFLECVQDMDHENMFWYRQDPGLGLRLIYFSYDVKMKEKGDIPEGYSVSREKKERFSLILESASTNQTSMYLCASTTPAGETQYFGPGTRLLVL.

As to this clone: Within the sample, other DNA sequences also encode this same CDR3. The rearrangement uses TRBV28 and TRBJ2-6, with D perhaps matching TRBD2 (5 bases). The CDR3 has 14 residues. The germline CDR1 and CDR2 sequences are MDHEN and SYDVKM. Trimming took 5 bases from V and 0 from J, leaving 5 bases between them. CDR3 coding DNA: TGTGCCAGCAGTCGGGGCTCTGGGGCCAACGTCCTGACTTTC. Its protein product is CASSRGSGANVLTF.

The CDR3 DNA reads as TGCGCCAGCAGCCAAGATGGGGACAGCTTGAACACTGAAGCTTTCTTT. Translation: CASSQDGDSLNTEAFF. The chain carries TRBV4-1 and TRBJ1-1; 7 nucleotides line up with TRBD1. With 0 bases clipped from V and 0 bases from J, the junction kept 4 bases outside the gene matches. The CDR3 runs to 16 residues. Per the germline V gene, CDR1 is MGHRA and CDR2 is YSYEKL.

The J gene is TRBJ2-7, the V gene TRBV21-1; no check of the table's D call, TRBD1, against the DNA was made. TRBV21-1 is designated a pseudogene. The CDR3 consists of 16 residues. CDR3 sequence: CASVDREEAGSYEQYF. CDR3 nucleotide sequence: TGTGCCAGCGTGGACAGGGAGGAAGCGGGTTCCTACGAGCAGTACTTC.

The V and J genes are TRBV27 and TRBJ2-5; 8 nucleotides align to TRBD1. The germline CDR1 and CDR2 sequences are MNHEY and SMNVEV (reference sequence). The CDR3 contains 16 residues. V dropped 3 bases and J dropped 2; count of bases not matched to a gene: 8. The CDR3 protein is CASSFGDRGEQETQYF. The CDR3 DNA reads TGTGCCAGCAGTTTCGGAGACAGGGGAGAACAAGAGACCCAGTACTTC.

The CDR3 coding sequence is TGTGCCAGCAGTTTTCCTGGGCAGGGTGGTCAGCCCCAGCATTTT. Its protein product is CASSFPGQGGQPQHF. The chain couples TRBV6-6 to TRBJ1-5, with D perhaps TRBD1 (5 bases). Germline V gene sequence: CDR1 MNHNY, CDR2 SVGAGI (reference sequence). The CDR3 is 15 amino acids. Trimming took off 4 bases at V and 6 bases at J, with 16 bases between the two ends.

The CDR3 reads CASSSGQPQNIQYF. The CDR3 bases are TGTGCCAGCAGCTCGGGACAGCCCCAAAACATTCAGTACTTC. This chain uses TRBV7-2 with TRBJ2-4; 7 bases agree with TRBD1. V was pared by 4 bases and J by 5 bases, with 5 bases of the junction left unmatched. This CDR3 contains 14 residues. Per the germline V gene, CDR1 is SGHTA and CDR2 is FQGNSA.

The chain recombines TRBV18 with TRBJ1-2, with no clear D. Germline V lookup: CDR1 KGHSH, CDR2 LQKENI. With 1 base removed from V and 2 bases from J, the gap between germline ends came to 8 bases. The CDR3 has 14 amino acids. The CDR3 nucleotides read TGTGCCAGCTCACCACGGGCAGACAACTATGGCTACACCTTC. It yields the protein CASSPRADNYGYTF.

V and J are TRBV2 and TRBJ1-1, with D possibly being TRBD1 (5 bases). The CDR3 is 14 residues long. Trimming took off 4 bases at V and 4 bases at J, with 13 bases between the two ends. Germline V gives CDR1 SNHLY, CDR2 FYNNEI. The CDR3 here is CASSGDRTVTEAFF. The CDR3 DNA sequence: TGTGCCAGCAGTGGAGACAGAACAGTCACTGAAGCTTTCTTT. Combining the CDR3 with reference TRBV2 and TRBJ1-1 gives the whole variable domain EPEVTQTPSHQVTQMGQEVILRCVPISNHLYFYWYRQILGQKVEFLVSFYNNEISEKSEIFDDQFSVERPDGSNFTLKIRSTKLEDSAMYFCASSGDRTVTEAFFGQGTRLTVV.

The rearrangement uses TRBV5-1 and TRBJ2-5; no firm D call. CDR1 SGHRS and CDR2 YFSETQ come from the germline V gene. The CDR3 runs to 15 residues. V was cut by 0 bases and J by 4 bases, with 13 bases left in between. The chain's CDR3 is CASSLASRPGETQYF. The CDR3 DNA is TGCGCCAGCAGCTTGGCCTCGCGCCCAGGAGAGACCCAGTACTTC. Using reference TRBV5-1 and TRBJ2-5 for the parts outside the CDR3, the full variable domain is KAGVTQTPRYLIKTRGQQVTLSCSPISGHRSVSWYQQTPGQGLQFLFEYFSETQRNKGNFPGRFSGRQFSNSRSEMNVSTLELGDSALYLCASSLASRPGETQYFGPGTRLLVL.

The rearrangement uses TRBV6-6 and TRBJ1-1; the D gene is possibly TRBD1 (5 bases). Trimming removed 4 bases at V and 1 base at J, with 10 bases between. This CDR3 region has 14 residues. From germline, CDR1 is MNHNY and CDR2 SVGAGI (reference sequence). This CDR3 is CASSFARGNTEAFF. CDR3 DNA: TGTGCCAGCAGTTTCGCTAGGGGGAACACTGAAGCTTTCTTT.

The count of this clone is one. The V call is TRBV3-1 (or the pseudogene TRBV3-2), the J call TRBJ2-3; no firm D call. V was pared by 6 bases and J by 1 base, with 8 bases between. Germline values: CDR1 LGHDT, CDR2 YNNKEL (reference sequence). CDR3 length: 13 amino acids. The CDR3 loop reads CASRPPGTDTQYF. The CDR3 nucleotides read TGTGCCAGCAGGCCTCCAGGCACAGATACGCAGTATTTT.

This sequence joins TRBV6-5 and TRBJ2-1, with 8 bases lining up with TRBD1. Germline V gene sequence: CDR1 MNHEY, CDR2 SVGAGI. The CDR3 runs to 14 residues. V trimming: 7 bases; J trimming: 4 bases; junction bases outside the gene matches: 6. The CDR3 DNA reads TGTGCCAGCACAACGACAGGGGAATACAATGAGCAGTTCTTC. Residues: CASTTTGEYNEQFF.

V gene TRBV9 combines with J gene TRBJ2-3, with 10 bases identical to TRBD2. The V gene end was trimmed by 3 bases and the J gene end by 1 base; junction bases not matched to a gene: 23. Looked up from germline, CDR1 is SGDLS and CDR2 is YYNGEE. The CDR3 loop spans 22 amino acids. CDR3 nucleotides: TGTGCCAGCAGCGCCCAAGGTGGGGGCGAGCGGGAGGGGTTGATTGGCACAGATACGCAGTATTTT. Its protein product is CASSAQGGGEREGLIGTDTQYF.

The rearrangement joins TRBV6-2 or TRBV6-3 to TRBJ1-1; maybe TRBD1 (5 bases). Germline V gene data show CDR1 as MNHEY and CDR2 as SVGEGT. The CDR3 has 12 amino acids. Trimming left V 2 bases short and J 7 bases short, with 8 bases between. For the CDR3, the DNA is TGTGCCAGCAGTTACGCAGGGTATGAAGCTTTCTTT. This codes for CASSYAGYEAFF.

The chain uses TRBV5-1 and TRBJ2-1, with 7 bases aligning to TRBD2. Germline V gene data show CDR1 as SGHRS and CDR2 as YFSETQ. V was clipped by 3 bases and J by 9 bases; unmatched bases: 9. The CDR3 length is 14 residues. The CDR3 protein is CASSSGLGESEQFF. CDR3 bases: TGCGCCAGCAGCTCCGGACTAGGAGAGAGTGAGCAGTTCTTC.

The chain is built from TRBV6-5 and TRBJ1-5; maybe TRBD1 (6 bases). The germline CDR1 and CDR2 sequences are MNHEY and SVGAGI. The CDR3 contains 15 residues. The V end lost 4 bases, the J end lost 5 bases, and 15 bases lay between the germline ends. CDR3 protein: CASSSLQGKDQPQHF. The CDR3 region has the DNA TGTGCCAGCAGTTCGCTTCAGGGGAAGGATCAGCCCCAGCATTTT.

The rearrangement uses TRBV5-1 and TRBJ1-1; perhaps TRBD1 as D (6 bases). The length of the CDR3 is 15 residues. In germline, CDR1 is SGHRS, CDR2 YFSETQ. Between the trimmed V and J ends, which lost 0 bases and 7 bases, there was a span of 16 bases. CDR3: CASSLGGQALNEAFF. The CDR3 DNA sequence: TGCGCCAGCAGCTTGGGGGGGCAGGCCCTCAATGAAGCTTTCTTT.